This paragraph reports one TCR beta chain. Its antigen is not yet known. Within one base of it there is no much larger clone, and no base qualities were kept. Per the germline V gene, MNHEY is the CDR1 and SVGAGI is the CDR2. V lost 4 bases and J lost 2 bases, and the count of bases not matched to a germline gene is 7. There are 16 amino acids in the CDR3, from cysteine to phenylalanine inclusive. This entry keeps only the CDR3 DNA: 48 bases, framed from base 1. These data come from a study of blood T cell repertoires in COVID-19 (dated by TCRdb to the early 2020s). Turning to the overall study: The collaborator samples originated in the United States, Italy and Spain and spanned the acute and convalescent phases of COVID-19. The material from the prospective study consisted of cDNA or gDNA derived from T cells, B-cell-depleted T cells, or PBMCs. The dataset comprised deeply sampled blood TCRbeta repertoires from subjects exposed to, actively infected with, or recovered from COVID-19. A freely available public database, intended as a resource for researchers studying the immune response to SARS-CoV-2, is where the repertoires were released. Samples came from the ongoing ImmuneRACE study (first 160 participants) plus 1,254 subjects from 6 global collaborators. Sample metadata almost always included a de-identified subject ID, COVID-19 status, age in years and sex. Where available, HLA class I and class II types were taken from metadata supplied by the sample provider and were not determined by assay-based typing.

The collaborating institutions used their own protocols to collect whole blood in K2EDTA tubes. For TCRbeta analysis, collaborator samples were shipped as frozen whole blood, as isolated PBMCs, or as DNA extracted from either sample type. Broader findings and caveats from the paper: The amount of clinical and demographic metadata varied by source and participant and was provided uncurated.

The immunoSEQ Assay, a bias-controlled multiplex PCR, was used to amplify TCRbeta CDR3 regions from genomic DNA. Turning to the authors' computational methods: The number of nucleated cells in each sample was estimated from the amplification of reference gene primers within the assay. Sequence reads were collapsed and filtered to measure the absolute abundance of every unique TCRbeta CDR3 rearrangement. For each sample, productive Simpson clonality was calculated as the square root of Simpson's diversity index over productive rearrangements. The clones in this table, taken by TCRdb from immuneACCESS, are in-frame only. Not every clone is retained; where verified, under half of the shortfall comes from an unresolved V gene, and the cause of the rest is unknown. The V and J calls and clone size come from that table; D and trimming were worked out from the DNA. Present in this sample are around 130,000 clones, 84% of which were seen just once. The ten largest make up 12% of the sample.

The clonotype comes from a woman in her fifties or sixties with acute or convalescent COVID-19. Source material: peripheral blood. The rearranged chain carries TRBV6-5 and TRBJ2-5, with 10 bases in between that match TRBD2. The CDR3 reads CASSSPSGGLQETQYF. The nucleotides read TGTGCCAGCAGTTCACCTAGCGGGGGCCTTCAAGAGACCCAGTACTTC.